The T cell receptor (beta chain) described here comes from a study of CD8 T cells in Susac syndrome. V was pared by 4 bases and J by 6 bases, with 7 bases of the junction left unmatched. CDR3 length equals 17 residues. The germline gives CDR1 MDHEN, CDR2 SYDVKM. CD8+ and CD4+ T cells circulating in blood were sequenced for TCR beta. With random hexamers, roughly 0.5 to 1 ug RNA was reverse transcribed. Coverage of TCR beta CDR3 amplification by immunoSEQ multiplex PCR extended to 54 Vbeta and 13 Jbeta. A single record per CDR3 protein comes from TCRdb applying MiXCR to the immunoSEQ multiplex PCR reads. Of roughly 180,000 distinct CDR3 sequences in the sample, approximately 93% were seen once.

The sequencing sample was made of CD4+ T cells from PBMCs. V usage is TRBV28 and J usage is TRBJ2-1, with TRBD2 matching over 15 bases. The source is a human donor with multiple sclerosis. This chain's CDR3 is CASSSPGLAGGTNEQFF. CDR3 sequence (DNA): TGTGCCAGCAGTTCTCCGGGACTAGCGGGGGGTACCAATGAGCAGTTCTTC.